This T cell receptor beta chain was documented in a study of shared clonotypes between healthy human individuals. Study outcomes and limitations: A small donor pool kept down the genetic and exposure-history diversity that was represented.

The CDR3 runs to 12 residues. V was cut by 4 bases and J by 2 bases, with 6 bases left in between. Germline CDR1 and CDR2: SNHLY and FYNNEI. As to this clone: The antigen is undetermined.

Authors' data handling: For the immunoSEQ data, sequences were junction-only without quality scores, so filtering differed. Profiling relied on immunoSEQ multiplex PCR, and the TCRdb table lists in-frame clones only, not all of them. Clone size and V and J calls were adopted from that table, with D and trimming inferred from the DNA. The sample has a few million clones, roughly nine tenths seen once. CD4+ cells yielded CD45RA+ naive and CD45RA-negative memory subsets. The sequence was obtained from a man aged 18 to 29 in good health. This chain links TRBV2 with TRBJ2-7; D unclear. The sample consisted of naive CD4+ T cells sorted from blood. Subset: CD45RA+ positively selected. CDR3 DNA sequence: TGTGCCAGCAGTGCTACTACCTACGAGCAGTACTTC. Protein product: CASSATTYEQYF. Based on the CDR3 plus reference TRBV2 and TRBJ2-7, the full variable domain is EPEVTQTPSHQVTQMGQEVILRCVPISNHLYFYWYRQILGQKVEFLVSFYNNEISEKSEIFDDQFSVERPDGSNFTLKIRSTKLEDSAMYFCASSATTYEQYFGPGTRLTVT.